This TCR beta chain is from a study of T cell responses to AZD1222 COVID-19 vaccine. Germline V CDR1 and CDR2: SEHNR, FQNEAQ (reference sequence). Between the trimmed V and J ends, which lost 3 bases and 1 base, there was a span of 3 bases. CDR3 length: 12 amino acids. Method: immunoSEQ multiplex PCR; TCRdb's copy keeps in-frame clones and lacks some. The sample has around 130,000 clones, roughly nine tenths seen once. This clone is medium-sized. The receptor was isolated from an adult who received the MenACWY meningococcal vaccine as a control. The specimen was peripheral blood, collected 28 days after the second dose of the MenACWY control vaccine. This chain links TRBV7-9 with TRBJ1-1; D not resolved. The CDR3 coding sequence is TGTGCCAGCAGCTTTCCGAACACTGAAGCTTTCTTT. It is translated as CASSFPNTEAFF.